A single sample gave rise to the 29 T cell receptor beta chains below, sequenced in a study of T cell responses to AZD1222 COVID-19 vaccine (dated by TCRdb to about 2021). Library method: the immunoSEQ multiplex PCR assay. TCRdb holds this immuneACCESS table with in-frame rearrangements only. Some clones are missing; in checked studies, unresolved V genes explain under half, and the rest has no known cause. The sample table contains fewer than 120,000 clones; only one count was recorded for about 95% of them. Around 2.8% of the sample comes from the top ten. Explained via the paper, the time point label denotes: about 28 days (+/-7) after the second vaccine dose. This specimen was peripheral blood, taken 28 days after the second AZD1222 dose. The receptor set was obtained from an adult who received the AZD1222 COVID-19 vaccine.

This sequence joins TRBV10-2 and TRBJ1-1; the D gene is possibly TRBD1 (6 bases). This CDR3 has 14 residues. Germline V CDR1 and CDR2: WSHSY, SAAADI. The V end was cut by 6 bases, the J end by 3 bases, with 14 bases between. CDR3 loop: CASSTTGLDTEAFF. The CDR3, as DNA: TGCGCCAGCAGCACCACAGGGCTGGACACTGAAGCTTTCTTT.

V is TRBV28 and J is TRBJ1-6; 11 nucleotides line up with TRBD1. The CDR3 is 14 amino acids. J lost 8 bases, V lost 4 bases, and 1 base had no gene match. Germline-derived CDR1 and CDR2 are MDHEN and SYDVKM. This CDR3 reads CASSWDRGYSPLHF. The CDR3, as DNA: TGTGCCAGCAGTTGGGACAGGGGGTATTCACCCCTCCACTTT.

This sequence joins TRBV10-3 and TRBJ1-5; TRBD1 might be the D (6 bases). The germline V gene encodes CDR1 ENHRY and CDR2 SYGVKD. The V and J ends lost 6 bases and 1 base respectively, with 10 bases between them. The CDR3 covers 14 residues. This CDR3 reads CAISQGMSNQPQHF. In nucleotides, the CDR3 is TGTGCCATCAGCCAGGGGATGAGCAATCAGCCCCAGCATTTT.

The chain links TRBV19 to TRBJ1-6; unclear D gene. The CDR3 has 14 amino acids. Looked up from germline, CDR1 is LNHDA and CDR2 is SQIVND (reference sequence). Trimming left V 5 bases short and J 6 bases short, with 11 bases between. Written as DNA, the CDR3 is TGTGCCAGTAGTGTGACGCGGGGTAATTCACCCCTCCACTTT. Its translation: CASSVTRGNSPLHF.

The rearrangement uses TRBV6-5 and TRBJ2-1, with a weak D call TRBD2 (5 bases). The CDR3 consists of 14 residues. Trimming shortened V by 6 bases and J by 0 bases, and 9 bases separated the two germline ends. Germline values: CDR1 MNHEY, CDR2 SVGAGI. The CDR3 region has the DNA TGTGCCAGCAGCCCGGACTTCTCCTACAATGAGCAGTTCTTC. Translating gives CASSPDFSYNEQFF.

The chain recombines TRBV29-1 with TRBJ1-1; D perhaps matches TRBD1 (5 bases). Trimming cost V 6 bases and J 5 bases, with 10 bases left between them. The CDR3 contains 11 residues. The germline gives CDR1 SQVTM, CDR2 ANQGSEA. The chain's CDR3 is CSVVGVTEAFF. The CDR3 DNA sequence: TGCAGCGTCGTGGGGGTGACTGAAGCTTTCTTT. The full variable domain, its missing parts supplied by reference TRBV29-1 and TRBJ1-1, is SAVISQKPSRDICQRGTSLTIQCQVDSQVTMMFWYRQQPGQSLTLIATANQGSEATYESGFVIDKFPISRPNLTFSTLTVSNMSPEDSSIYLCSVVGVTEAFFGQGTRLTVV.

The rearrangement uses TRBV12-3 or TRBV12-4 and TRBJ2-7; 9 bases are shared with TRBD1. Trimming at V came to 5 bases and at J to 4 bases, leaving 3 bases not matched to a gene. The CDR3 has 13 amino acids. The CDR3 region has the DNA TGTGCCAGCAGTCCCGGGACAGGGTACGAGCAGTACTTC. It codes for CASSPGTGYEQYF.

This chain links TRBV11-2 with TRBJ2-3; TRBD2 agrees at 9 bases. Per germline, CDR1 SGHAT and CDR2 FQNNGV. The length of the CDR3 is 15 residues. With V trimmed by 3 bases and J by 2 bases, 3 bases remained unmatched. Written as DNA, the CDR3 is TGTGCCAGCAGCTTGACTAGCGGTCCCACAGATACGCAGTATTTT. Residues: CASSLTSGPTDTQYF.

J is TRBJ1-3 and V is TRBV7-9; maybe TRBD1 (5 bases). CDR3 length: 15 residues. V lost 4 bases to trimming and J lost 0 bases, with 10 bases between them. Germline assignment: CDR1 SEHNR and CDR2 FQNEAQ (reference sequence). CDR3 loop: CASSSQEPSGNTIYF. The DNA of the CDR3 is TGTGCCAGCAGCTCACAGGAGCCCTCTGGAAACACCATATATTTT.

V and J are TRBV7-9 and TRBJ1-4; D possibly corresponds to TRBD1 (6 bases). CDR3 size: 15 residues. CDR1 and CDR2 from the germline V gene are SEHNR and FQNEAQ (reference sequence). Trimming took off 5 bases at V and 5 bases at J, with 15 bases between the two ends. In DNA, the CDR3 is TGTGCCAGCAGCCCCTACGACAGGCCAAATGAAAAACTGTTTTTT. Its protein product is CASSPYDRPNEKLFF.

The rearrangement uses TRBV2 and TRBJ1-1; D possibly corresponds to TRBD1 (5 bases). V lost 6 bases and J 1 base, leaving 12 bases between the germline ends. The CDR3 contains 14 residues. Germline V gives CDR1 SNHLY, CDR2 FYNNEI. The CDR3 loop is CASRVGRWNTEAFF. For the CDR3, the DNA is TGTGCCAGCAGGGTGGGACGCTGGAACACTGAAGCTTTCTTT.

The chain combines TRBV29-1 with TRBJ2-7, with D unresolved. Trimming stripped 4 bases from V and 0 bases from J, with 10 bases between. The CDR3 is 13 residues long. Germline CDR1 is SQVTM and CDR2 is ANQGSEA. The CDR3 DNA sequence: TGCAGCGTTGCAAAACAAAGCTCCTACGAGCAGTACTTC. Translating it yields CSVAKQSSYEQYF.

The rearrangement links TRBV5-4 to TRBJ1-2; D is ambiguous. V lost 4 bases, J lost 3 bases, and 13 bases lay in between. The CDR3 is 14 amino acids. Per the germline V gene, CDR1 is SGHNT and CDR2 is YYREEE (reference sequence). CDR3 DNA sequence: TGTGCCAGCAGCGGGAGCGACAAGTACTATGGCTACACCTTC. It codes for CASSGSDKYYGYTF.

This clone was recorded a few times. The chain couples TRBV7-9 to TRBJ1-1; TRBD1 might be the D (5 bases). The CDR3 covers 16 residues. V was clipped by 3 bases and J by 1 base, with 15 bases between them. From germline, CDR1 is SEHNR and CDR2 FQNEAQ (reference sequence). The CDR3 sequence is CASSFMTGGRNTEAFF. CDR3 nucleotide sequence: TGTGCCAGCAGCTTCATGACCGGGGGGAGGAACACTGAAGCTTTCTTT.

The V and J genes are TRBV7-8 and TRBJ2-7; D unclear. There are 17 residues in the CDR3. V lost 1 base and J lost 0, with 16 bases in between. Germline CDR1 reads SGHVS; CDR2 reads FQNEAQ. This chain's CDR3 is CASSLGLVTMSSYEQYF. DNA for the CDR3: TGTGCCAGCAGCTTAGGTCTAGTGACAATGAGCTCCTACGAGCAGTACTTC.

The V and J genes are TRBV7-9 and TRBJ1-1; no reliable D call. Germline V gene data show CDR1 as SEHNR and CDR2 as FQNEAQ (reference sequence). The V gene lost 3 bases and the J gene lost 2 bases, with 4 bases spanning the gap. This CDR3 region has 12 residues. CDR3 sequence: CASSFSNTEAFF. In DNA form, the CDR3 reads TGTGCCAGCAGCTTTTCAAACACTGAAGCTTTCTTT.

V usage is TRBV5-1 and J usage is TRBJ1-2; the D is unclear. This CDR3 region has 14 residues. Trimming took off 1 base at V and 7 bases at J, with 14 bases between the two ends. The germline gives CDR1 SGHRS, CDR2 YFSETQ. The CDR3 loop is CASSLSHEQFGYTF. CDR3 DNA sequence: TGCGCCAGCAGCTTGTCTCACGAGCAATTTGGCTACACCTTC.

This clone was seen a handful of times. The chain links TRBV7-9 to TRBJ1-6, with TRBD1 as a possible D gene (6 bases). The CDR3 is made up of 14 amino acids. The germline gives CDR1 SEHNR, CDR2 FQNEAQ (reference sequence). CDR3 sequence: CVVEGGEDNSPLHF. The CDR3 DNA follows: TGTGTTGTAGAAGGGGGTGAAGATAATTCACCCCTCCACTTT.

The CDR3 DNA follows: TGTGCCAGCTCACCACCGGCACGGACTAACACCGGGGAGCTGTTTTTT. This translates into CASSPPARTNTGELFF. The gene calls are TRBV18 and TRBJ2-2; tentatively, D is TRBD2 (5 bases). V was cut by 0 bases and J by 2 bases, with 10 bases left in between. The CDR3 spans 16 residues. CDR1 is KGHSH, CDR2 LQKENI, per germline.

J is TRBJ1-2 and V is TRBV6-5; tentative D call: TRBD1 (5 bases). The germline gives CDR1 MNHEY, CDR2 SVGAGI. The V and J ends lost 8 bases and 5 bases respectively, with 12 bases between them. The CDR3 sequence is 12 residues long. CDR3: CASGEGTYGYTF. The CDR3 DNA follows: TGTGCCAGCGGGGAGGGGACGTATGGCTACACCTTC.

The chain links TRBV6-5 to TRBJ1-2; a possible D gene is TRBD1 (6 bases). The V and J ends lost 5 bases and 3 bases respectively, with 16 bases between them. The CDR3 contains 15 residues. The germline V gene encodes CDR1 MNHEY and CDR2 SVGAGI. CDR3 nucleotide sequence: TGTGCCAGCAGTCCCGGGACACGCCAATACTATGGCTACACCTTC. Its translation is CASSPGTRQYYGYTF.

The chain combines TRBV5-1 with TRBJ2-6, with D possibly TRBD1 on 5 matching bases. Germline loops: CDR1 SGHRS, CDR2 YFSETQ. The CDR3 extends over 18 amino acids. V was clipped by 4 bases and J by 0 bases, with 17 bases between them. As DNA, the CDR3 is TGCGCCAGCAGCCAAACGGACACCTCGGCCTCTGGGGCCAACGTCCTGACTTTC. Translation: CASSQTDTSASGANVLTF. The full variable domain, with the rest looked up from reference TRBV5-1 and TRBJ2-6, is KAGVTQTPRYLIKTRGQQVTLSCSPISGHRSVSWYQQTPGQGLQFLFEYFSETQRNKGNFPGRFSGRQFSNSRSEMNVSTLELGDSALYLCASSQTDTSASGANVLTFGAGSRLTVL.

The count of this clone is one. This rearrangement joins TRBV10-2 to TRBJ1-1, with D maybe TRBD1 (5 bases). The CDR3 is 12 amino acids. Germline V CDR1 and CDR2: WSHSY, SAAADI. V shed 2 bases and J shed 11 bases, with 12 bases lying between them. The CDR3 reads CASSEGVGDAFF. The CDR3 DNA follows: TGCGCCAGCAGTGAGGGGGTGGGGGATGCTTTCTTT.

A few counts support this clone. For the CDR3, the DNA is TGTGCCAGCGTTTACAGGGGCCGCTACGAGCAGTACTTC. It encodes CASVYRGRYEQYF. J is TRBJ2-7 and V is TRBV28; 7 bases agree with TRBD1. The trim removed 8 bases at V and 3 bases at J, leaving 7 bases unmatched. The CDR3 has 13 amino acids. CDR1 is MDHEN and CDR2 is SYDVKM in the germline V gene.

This clone occurred once. The J gene is TRBJ2-1, the V gene TRBV5-1; D is ambiguous. CDR3 length equals 10 residues. Trimming pared 7 bases from V and 8 bases from J, leaving 7 bases between. Germline V gene sequence: CDR1 SGHRS, CDR2 YFSETQ. CDR3 in DNA: TGCGCCAGCCCCTGGGATGAGCAGTTCTTC. Amino acid sequence: CASPWDEQFF.

Only one count was recorded for this clone. V gene TRBV3-1 (or the pseudogene TRBV3-2) combines with J gene TRBJ2-4; 7 nucleotides match TRBD1. CDR1 LGHDT and CDR2 YNNKEL come from the germline V gene (reference sequence). With 4 bases clipped from V and 0 bases from J, the junction kept 6 bases outside the gene matches. There are 16 residues in the CDR3. CDR3 amino acids: CASSRQGQLAKNIQYF. The CDR3 region has the DNA TGTGCCAGCAGCCGACAGGGTCAACTAGCCAAAAACATTCAGTACTTC.

This sequence joins TRBV20-1 and TRBJ1-1; D might be TRBD1 (5 bases). The germline gives CDR1 DFQATT, CDR2 SNEGSKA (reference sequence). This CDR3 region has 11 residues. Trimming stripped 5 bases from V and 7 bases from J, with 11 bases between. Here the CDR3 DNA reads TGCAGTGCTCCTCGGGGCCATGAAGCTTTCTTT. Protein sequence: CSAPRGHEAFF.

This CDR3 reads CASSGTYSNQPQHF. CDR3 in DNA: TGTGCCAGCAGCGGGACCTATAGCAATCAGCCCCAGCATTTT. This rearrangement joins TRBV2 to TRBJ1-5, with D possibly matching TRBD1 (5 bases). From germline, CDR1 is SNHLY and CDR2 FYNNEI. This CDR3 is 14 amino acids long. V was pared by 6 bases and J by 0 bases, with 9 bases between.

The chain is built from TRBV10-3 and TRBJ1-1, with D hard to call. The germline gives CDR1 ENHRY, CDR2 SYGVKD. V lost 5 bases to trimming and J lost 1 base, with 8 bases between them. This CDR3 contains 13 residues. For the CDR3, the DNA is TGTGCCATCAGTCGAGATTCGAACACTGAAGCTTTCTTT. Its protein is CAISRDSNTEAFF.